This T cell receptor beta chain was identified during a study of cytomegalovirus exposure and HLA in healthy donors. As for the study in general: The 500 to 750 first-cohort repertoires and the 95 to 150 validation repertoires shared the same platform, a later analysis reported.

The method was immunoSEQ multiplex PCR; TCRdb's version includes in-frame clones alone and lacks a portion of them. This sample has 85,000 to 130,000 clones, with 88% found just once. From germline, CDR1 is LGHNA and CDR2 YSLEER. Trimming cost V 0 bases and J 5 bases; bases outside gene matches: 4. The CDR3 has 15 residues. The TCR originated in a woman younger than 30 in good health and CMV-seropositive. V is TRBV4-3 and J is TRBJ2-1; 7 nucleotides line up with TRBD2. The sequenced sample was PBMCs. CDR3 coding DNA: TGCGCCAGCAGCCAAGAGGCGGGGGTTAACAATGAGCAGTTCTTC. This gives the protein CASSQEAGVNNEQFF.